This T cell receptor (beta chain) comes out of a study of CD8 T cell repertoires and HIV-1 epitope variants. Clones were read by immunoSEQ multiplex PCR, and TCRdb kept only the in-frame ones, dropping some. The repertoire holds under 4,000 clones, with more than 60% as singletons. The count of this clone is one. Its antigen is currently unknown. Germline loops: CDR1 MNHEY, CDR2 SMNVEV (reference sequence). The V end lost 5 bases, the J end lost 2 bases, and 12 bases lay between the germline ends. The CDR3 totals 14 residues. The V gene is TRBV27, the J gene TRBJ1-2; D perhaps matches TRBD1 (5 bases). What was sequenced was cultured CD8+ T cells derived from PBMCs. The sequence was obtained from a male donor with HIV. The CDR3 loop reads CASSKRDGNYGYTF. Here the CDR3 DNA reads TGTGCCAGCAGTAAAAGGGACGGGAACTATGGCTACACCTTC.